This entry concerns a single T cell receptor (beta chain). This specimen comes from a study of sequential checkpoint blockade in melanoma. Profiled with immunoSEQ multiplex PCR; TCRdb holds only in-frame clones, not every one. Here the sample spans approximately 34,000 clones, roughly four fifths being singletons. The treatment was: randomized to nivolumab then ipilimumab (arm A) or the reverse (arm B). The sequence came from a human donor with melanoma. The sequenced sample was CD8+ T cells sorted from blood (inferred from file names), obtained from a patient given nivolumab and ipilimumab in sequence.

DNA of the CDR3: TGCGCCAGCAGCCAGAAGCCCGGGACAGGGGGGGACACTGAAGCTTTCTTT. It specifies CASSQKPGTGGDTEAFF. The chain is built from TRBV4-1 and TRBJ1-1; 11 bases agree with TRBD1. The CDR3 is 17 residues long. CDR1 is MGHRA, CDR2 YSYEKL, per germline. With V trimmed by 3 bases and J by 3 bases, 9 bases remained unmatched.